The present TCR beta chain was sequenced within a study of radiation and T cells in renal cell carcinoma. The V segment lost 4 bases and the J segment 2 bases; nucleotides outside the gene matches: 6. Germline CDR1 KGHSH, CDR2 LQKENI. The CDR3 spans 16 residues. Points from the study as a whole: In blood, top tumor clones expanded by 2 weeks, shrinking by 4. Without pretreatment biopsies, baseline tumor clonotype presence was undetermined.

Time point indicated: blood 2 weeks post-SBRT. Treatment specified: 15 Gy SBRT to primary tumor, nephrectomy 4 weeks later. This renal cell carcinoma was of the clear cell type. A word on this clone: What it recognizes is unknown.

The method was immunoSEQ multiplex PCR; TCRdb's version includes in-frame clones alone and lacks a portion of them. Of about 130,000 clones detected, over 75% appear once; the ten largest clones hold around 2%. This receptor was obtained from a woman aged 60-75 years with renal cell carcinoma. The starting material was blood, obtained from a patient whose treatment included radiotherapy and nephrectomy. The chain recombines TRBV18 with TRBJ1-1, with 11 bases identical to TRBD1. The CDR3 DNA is TGTGCCAGCTCACTTACGGGGACAGGGGGAAACACTGAAGCTTTCTTT. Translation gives CASSLTGTGGNTEAFF.